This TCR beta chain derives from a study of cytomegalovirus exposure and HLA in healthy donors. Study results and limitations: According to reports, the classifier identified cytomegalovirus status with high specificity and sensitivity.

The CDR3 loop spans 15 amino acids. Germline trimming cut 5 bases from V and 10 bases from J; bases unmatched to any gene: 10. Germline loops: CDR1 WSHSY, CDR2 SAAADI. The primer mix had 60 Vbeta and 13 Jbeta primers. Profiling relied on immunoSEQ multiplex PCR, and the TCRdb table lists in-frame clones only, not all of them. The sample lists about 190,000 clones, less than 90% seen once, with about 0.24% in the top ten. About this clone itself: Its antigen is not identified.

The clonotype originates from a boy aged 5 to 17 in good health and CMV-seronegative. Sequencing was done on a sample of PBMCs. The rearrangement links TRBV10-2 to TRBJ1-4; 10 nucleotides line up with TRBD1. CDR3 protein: CASSLLDRGEGKLFF. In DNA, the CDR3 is TGCGCCAGCAGTCTCTTGGACAGGGGGGAAGGAAAACTGTTTTTT.